This TCR beta chain was captured by sequencing in a study of T-cell memory formation after mild COVID-19. In regard to this clonotype: What it binds is unknown.

One entry per CDR3 protein results from TCRdb running MiXCR on the 5' RACE reads. The repertoire holds around 450,000 distinct CDR3 sequences, with about 20% as singletons. General study findings and limits: Clones contracting day 15 to 85 were balanced CD4/CD8; later expanders leaned CD4+. Pre-infection memory held some responding clones, suggesting pre-existing cross-reactive T cells responded.

The sequence was obtained from an adult woman who had mild COVID-19 (a few samples of this study predate the infection). Cell type and time point are not known. The sample taken for sequencing was PBMCs or a T cell subset sorted from them (not recorded which).

CDR3 bases: TGTGCCAGCAGCTCATATGGGGGGGGCGGGGAGCTGTTTTTT. Translated, it gives CASSSYGGGGELFF. V and J are TRBV7-2 and TRBJ2-2; 7 bases map to TRBD2. Germline lookup yields CDR1 SGHTA and CDR2 FQGNSA. V dropped 4 bases and J dropped 7; count of bases not matched to a gene: 6. The CDR3 covers 14 residues.